This is a list of T cell receptor beta chains from one sample in a study of T cell changes during pregnancy in multiple sclerosis. Produced via immunoSEQ multiplex PCR; TCRdb's table is partial and in-frame only. Of 20,000 to 25,000 clones in the sample, 75% to 95% were seen once. The sample here was CD4+ T cells from peripheral blood mononuclear cells, taken in the third trimester of pregnancy. The receptors were gathered from a female donor with multiple sclerosis, enrolled in a pregnancy study. Both conserved end residues are part of each CDR3.

j_call v_call cdr3_aa
TRBJ2-5 TRBV2 CASTGESETQYF
TRBJ2-7 TRBV27 CASSLKREAYEQYF
TRBJ2-5 TRBV4-1 CASSRGLAGGLETQYF
TRBJ1-5 TRBV18 CASSPATGVAQPQHF
TRBJ2-1 TRBV18 CASSPLISNEQFF
TRBJ1-2 TRBV19 CASSILVQGNYGYTF
TRBJ1-2 TRBV5-6 CASSQTGYGYTF
TRBJ2-1 TRBV7-2 CASKRGGYLSYNEQFF
TRBJ1-2 TRBV5-4 CASSLGPDYLGYTF
TRBJ2-3 TRBV7-3 CASSSYTDTQYF
TRBJ2-6 TRBV6-1 CASSEKRQGSGANVLTF
TRBJ2-7 TRBV30 CAWSPPGGHYEQYF
TRBJ1-1 TRBV7-9 CASSEQGGATEAFF
TRBJ1-5 TRBV7-2 CASSLEYQPQHF
TRBJ1-1 TRBV5-1 CASSLTRGNTEAFF
TRBJ2-3 TRBV5-1 CASSRGGFTDTQYF
TRBJ2-3 TRBV9 CASSGTSGTDTQYF
TRBJ1-2 TRBV5-4 CASSSGTYGYTF
TRBJ1-1 TRBV19 CASKGGLAEAFF
TRBJ1-5 TRBV7-8 CASSSVPGQINQPQHF
TRBJ2-5 TRBV5-4 CASSLSGQGVTETQYF
TRBJ1-2 TRBV29-1 CSVAAQSTNYGYTF
TRBJ1-3 TRBV6-5 CASSLSLFSGNTIYF
TRBJ1-3 TRBV2 CASSPRGILGNTIYF
TRBJ2-2 TRBV7-3 CASSFLIRTGESNTGELFF
TRBJ1-3 TRBV7-8 CASSYTIPSSGNTIYF
TRBJ1-1 TRBV5-4 CASSPGTGAHGTEAFF
TRBJ1-4 TRBV5-4 CASSLGGLNEKLFF
TRBJ2-1 TRBV29-1 CSVAWGQGEYNEQFF
TRBJ2-1 TRBV7-7 CASSPGVYNEQFF
TRBJ1-1 TRBV19 CASRRTGLNTEAFF
TRBJ1-1 TRBV11-3 CASSATRDTEAFF
TRBJ1-5 TRBV27 CASSLIGDQPQHF
TRBJ2-7 TRBV10-3 CAVGQLSHEQYF
TRBJ2-1 TRBV7-2 CASSFGAGTYNEQFF
TRBJ2-7 TRBV30 CAWSVLNSMYF
TRBJ2-3 TRBV12-5 CASGSGQGAFGTDTQYF
TRBJ2-7 TRBV4-3 CASSQERVNSYEQYF
TRBJ1-1 TRBV7-2 CASSPQTGGYTEAFF
TRBJ1-1 TRBV30 CAWRSSDGVAFF
TRBJ1-1 TRBV15 CATSRDLNRVTEAFF
TRBJ2-1 TRBV19 CASKPRTENNEQFF
TRBJ2-3 TRBV4-1 CASSQVNSGGAADTQYF
TRBJ2-5 TRBV5-1 CASSLGPTGEQETQYF
TRBJ2-7 TRBV28 CASSLWASSYEQYF
TRBJ2-1 TRBV7-3 CASSPPGYNEQFF
TRBJ1-1 TRBV18 CASSLEPSTGLNTEAFF
TRBJ2-2 TRBV7-3 CASSSTGGFGTGELFF
TRBJ1-1 TRBV7-9 CASSLAGTGEAFF
TRBJ1-6 TRBV30 CAWRDSDRGYYNSPLHF
TRBJ1-2 TRBV7-8 CASSLRDRGPGYTF
TRBJ2-2 TRBV7-9 CASSLARGTGAGELFF
TRBJ2-2 TRBV25-1 CASSEYRDTGELFF
TRBJ2-2 TRBV5-1 CASSLDARATGELFF
TRBJ2-5 TRBV18 CASSLQGQETQYF
TRBJ1-4 TRBV4-1 CASRHTRDTLINEKLFF
TRBJ1-1 TRBV9 CASSVARLSTEAFF
TRBJ2-1 TRBV7-3 CASSLTSGGAYNEQFF
TRBJ2-7 TRBV5-1 CASSWGPRQGAYEQYF